This T cell receptor beta chain was sequenced in a study of CD8+ T cells in alopecia areata. Whole-study findings and limits: Clonality was higher in lesional than normal scalp, especially in alopecia totalis/universalis. Scalp samples also yield sequences from resident alphabeta T cells of normal skin.

Germline CDR1 is SQVTM and CDR2 is ANQGSEA. V shed 7 bases, J shed 0 bases, and the junction held 8 bases outside the gene matches. The CDR3 length is 14 residues. This clone was detected a few times. Its antigen remains unknown. Extracted RNA was reverse transcribed into cDNA, the sequencing template. Clones were sequenced by immunoSEQ multiplex PCR, and TCRdb holds only the in-frame ones, with some missing. The sample records 130,000 or so clones, around 50% being singletons. The researchers isolated CD4+ and CD8+ T cells from PBMCs by sorting. The source is a human donor with alopecia areata. The chain employs TRBV29-1 and TRBJ2-7; 8 nucleotides align to TRBD2. Sequencing was carried out using NKG2D-low CD8+ T cells sorted from blood. CDR3 in amino acids: CSARSGINSYEQYF. The CDR3 DNA reads as TGCAGCGCCCGTAGCGGGATCAACTCCTACGAGCAGTACTTC.